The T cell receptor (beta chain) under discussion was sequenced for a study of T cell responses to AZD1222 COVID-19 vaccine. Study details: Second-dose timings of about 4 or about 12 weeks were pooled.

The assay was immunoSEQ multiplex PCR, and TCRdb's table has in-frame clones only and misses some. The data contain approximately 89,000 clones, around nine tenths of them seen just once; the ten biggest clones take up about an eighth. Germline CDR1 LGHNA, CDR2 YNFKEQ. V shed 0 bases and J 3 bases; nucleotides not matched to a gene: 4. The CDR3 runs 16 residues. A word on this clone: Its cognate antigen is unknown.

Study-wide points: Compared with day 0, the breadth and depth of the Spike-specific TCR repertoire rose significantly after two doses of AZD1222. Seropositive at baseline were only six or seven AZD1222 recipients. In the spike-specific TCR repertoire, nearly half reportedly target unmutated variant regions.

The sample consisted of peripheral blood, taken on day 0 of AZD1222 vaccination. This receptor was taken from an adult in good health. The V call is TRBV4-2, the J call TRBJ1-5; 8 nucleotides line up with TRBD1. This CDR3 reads CASSQEATGVNQPQHF. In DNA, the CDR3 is TGTGCCAGCAGCCAAGAAGCGACAGGGGTCAATCAGCCCCAGCATTTT.